The 26 T cell receptor beta chains presented below share a single source sample, sequenced in a study of OX40 agonist ivuxolimab in advanced cancers. Data came from immunoSEQ multiplex PCR; TCRdb stores just in-frame clones and leaves some out. The sample contains about 33,000 clones, 74% of which appear only once. Sequencing used CD4+ or CD8+ T cells sorted from blood, obtained in a trial of the OX40 agonist ivuxolimab. Receptors were obtained from an adult with an advanced solid tumor such as melanoma, head and neck, liver or kidney cancer.

The J gene is TRBJ2-2, the V gene TRBV9, with no clear D. Germline CDR1 is SGDLS and CDR2 is YYNGEE. Trimming removed 2 bases at V and 0 bases at J, with 8 bases between. The CDR3 extends over 15 amino acids. CDR3 DNA sequence: TGTGCCAGCAGCGTGGGGTTAACGAACACCGGGGAGCTGTTTTTT. Translated, it gives CASSVGLTNTGELFF.

The genes are TRBV7-2 and TRBJ2-1; D possibly corresponds to TRBD1 (6 bases). CDR1 is SGHTA and CDR2 is FQGNSA in the germline V gene. Trimming stripped 0 bases from V and 6 bases from J, with 9 bases between. The CDR3 loop spans 14 amino acids. The CDR3 here is CASSLAGAINEQFF. CDR3 nucleotides: TGTGCCAGCAGCTTAGCGGGGGCTATCAATGAGCAGTTCTTC.

The chain combines TRBV2 with TRBJ1-3; 9 bases match TRBD1. In germline, CDR1 is SNHLY, CDR2 FYNNEI. The V segment lost 6 bases and the J segment 0 bases; nucleotides outside the gene matches: 6. This CDR3 is 16 amino acids long. Here the CDR3 DNA reads TGTGCCAGCAGACAACAGGGGGCGGCCTCTGGAAACACCATATATTTT. This gives the protein CASRQQGAASGNTIYF.

The chain couples TRBV19 to TRBJ2-7, with D tentatively TRBD2 (6 bases). Germline V gene lookup returns CDR1 LNHDA and CDR2 SQIVND (reference sequence). V lost 8 bases to trimming and J lost 4 bases, with 9 bases between them. The CDR3 sequence is 11 residues long. The DNA of the CDR3 is TGTGCCAGTCGGAGGGGTTACGAGCAGTACTTC. The encoded protein is CASRRGYEQYF.

CDR3 sequence (DNA): TGTGCCAGCAGCTTAGGAACCGCTGAGCAGTTCTTC. As protein: CASSLGTAEQFF. The chain couples TRBV7-9 to TRBJ2-1; D gene unclear. Germline CDR1 reads SEHNR; CDR2 reads FQNEAQ (reference sequence). The CDR3 sequence is 12 residues long. V gave up 1 base and J gave up 9 bases, with 7 bases separating them.

This clone came up a few times. V is TRBV5-1 and J is TRBJ1-2, with no clear D. V was shortened by 0 bases and J by 4 bases, with 10 bases between the two germline ends. The CDR3 loop spans 14 amino acids. Germline CDR1 reads SGHRS; CDR2 reads YFSETQ. This CDR3 reads CASSLAVSIYGYTF. The CDR3 bases are TGCGCCAGCAGCTTGGCGGTGTCGATCTATGGCTACACCTTC.

The V call is TRBV20-1, the J call TRBJ1-2; 8 positions match TRBD1. Germline V CDR1 and CDR2: DFQATT, SNEGSKA (reference sequence). V lost 5 bases, J lost 9 bases, and 5 bases stayed unmatched. The CDR3 extends over 11 amino acids. CDR3 sequence: CSAGTGTSYTF. CDR3 in DNA: TGCAGTGCTGGGACAGGAACGAGCTACACCTTC.

In the case of this clone: A junction end diverges from the germline sequence, so it may reflect a read error. The rearrangement joins TRBV6-6 to TRBJ2-7; D is unclear. This CDR3 contains 13 residues. Germline V gene data show CDR1 as MNHNY and CDR2 as SVGAGI (reference sequence). The CDR3 region is CDSSLFYSYEQYF. CDR3 nucleotide sequence: TGTGACAGCAGTTTGTTCTACTCCTACGAGCAGTACTTC.

In DNA form, the CDR3 reads TGTGCCAGCAGTGTAGCGGGGGGGCGGAATGAGCAGTTCTTC. Translating it yields CASSVAGGRNEQFF. The J gene is TRBJ2-1, the V gene TRBV25-1; 11 nucleotides agree with TRBD2. Per germline, CDR1 MGHDK and CDR2 SYGVNS. J lost 7 bases, V lost 4 bases, and 3 bases had no gene match. The CDR3 has 14 residues. The whole variable domain, remainder taken from reference TRBV25-1 and TRBJ2-1, is EADIYQTPRYLVIGTGKKITLECSQTMGHDKMYWYQQDPGMELHLIHYSYGVNSTEKGDLSSESTVSRIRTEHFPLTLESARPSHTSQYLCASSVAGGRNEQFFGPGTRLTVL.

The chain combines TRBV2 with TRBJ1-5, with 8 bases identical to TRBD1. V was pared by 8 bases and J by 2 bases, with 5 bases of the junction left unmatched. The V gene's germline CDR1 is SNHLY and CDR2 FYNNEI. The CDR3 consists of 14 residues. The CDR3 region is CASRPGGRNQPQHF. CDR3 nucleotide sequence: TGTGCCAGCCGCCCAGGGGGCCGCAATCAGCCCCAGCATTTT. Based on the CDR3 plus reference TRBV2 and TRBJ1-5, the full variable domain is EPEVTQTPSHQVTQMGQEVILRCVPISNHLYFYWYRQILGQKVEFLVSFYNNEISEKSEIFDDQFSVERPDGSNFTLKIRSTKLEDSAMYFCASRPGGRNQPQHFGDGTRLSIL.

This sequence joins TRBV7-8 and TRBJ1-1; D is uncertain. Trimming removed 3 bases from V and 1 base from J, with 6 bases in between. The CDR3 totals 13 residues. Germline CDR1 reads SGHVS; CDR2 reads FQNEAQ. The CDR3 here is CASSLPANTEAFF. The CDR3 DNA follows: TGTGCCAGCAGCTTGCCAGCGAACACTGAAGCTTTCTTT.

The chain employs TRBV2 and TRBJ2-5; weak D call: TRBD1 (5 bases). V was trimmed by 6 bases and J by 2 bases, leaving 16 bases between them. CDR1 and CDR2 from the germline V gene are SNHLY and FYNNEI. The CDR3 has 15 residues. The CDR3 coding sequence is TGTGCCAGCAGCCCTCAACCGACAGTACAAGAGACCCAGTACTTC. This gives the protein CASSPQPTVQETQYF.

The genes are TRBV5-4 and TRBJ1-1, with TRBD1 as a possible D gene (5 bases). CDR3 length: 12 residues. Germline V gene lookup returns CDR1 SGHNT and CDR2 YYREEE (reference sequence). V lost 4 bases and J 8 bases, leaving 12 bases between the germline ends. The CDR3 region has the DNA TGTGCCAGCAGCCAGGGCCTGGGCGAAGCTTTCTTT. Its protein product is CASSQGLGEAFF.

The genes are TRBV5-6 and TRBJ1-3; D is uncertain. The CDR3 contains 12 residues. Germline CDR1 and CDR2: SGHDT and YYEEEE. V was pared by 4 bases and J by 9 bases, with 11 bases between. The DNA for the CDR3 is TGTGCCAGCAGCCCCGCGTGGGGCACCATATATTTT. Translation gives CASSPAWGTIYF.

This rearrangement joins TRBV2 to TRBJ1-5; no firm D call. CDR1 is SNHLY, CDR2 FYNNEI, per germline. V dropped 4 bases and J dropped 2 bases, with 12 bases sitting between them. The CDR3 has 15 amino acids. The CDR3 loop is CASSGRRLGNQPQHF. DNA of the CDR3: TGTGCCAGCAGTGGCCGGAGGCTTGGCAATCAGCCCCAGCATTTT.

The V and J genes are TRBV7-9 and TRBJ1-4; 10 bases map to TRBD1. The germline CDR1 and CDR2 sequences are SEHNR and FQNEAQ (reference sequence). The V gene end was trimmed by 2 bases and the J gene end by 4 bases; junction bases not matched to a gene: 4. The CDR3 length is 16 residues. The CDR3 protein is CASSLWTGGYNEKLFF. In nucleotides, the CDR3 is TGTGCCAGCAGCTTATGGACAGGGGGGTATAATGAAAAACTGTTTTTT.

This sequence joins TRBV5-1 and TRBJ1-2; weak D call: TRBD1 (6 bases). Germline CDR1 reads SGHRS; CDR2 reads YFSETQ. The CDR3 has 15 residues. The V end lost 0 bases, the J end lost 3 bases, and 12 bases lay between the germline ends. The CDR3 region is CASSLVTGLDYGYTF. CDR3 sequence (DNA): TGCGCCAGCAGCTTGGTAACAGGGTTAGACTATGGCTACACCTTC.

The CDR3 here is CASRDKGGTGELFF. CDR3 in DNA: TGTGCCAGCAGGGACAAGGGGGGCACCGGGGAGCTGTTTTTT. The V call is TRBV6-5, the J call TRBJ2-2, with D tentatively TRBD1 or TRBD2 (6 bases each). V dropped 6 bases and J dropped 4 bases, with 12 bases sitting between them. Germline CDR1 MNHEY, CDR2 SVGAGI. The length of the CDR3 is 14 residues.

The chain joins TRBV19 to TRBJ1-5; D not resolved. The V and J ends lost 5 bases and 6 bases respectively, with 8 bases between them. This CDR3 region has 12 residues. CDR1 and CDR2 from the germline V gene are LNHDA and SQIVND (reference sequence). The CDR3 DNA reads TGTGCCAGTAGTGTTTCCCGTCAGCCCCAGCATTTT. This gives the protein CASSVSRQPQHF.

The J gene is TRBJ2-5, the V gene TRBV5-1; perhaps TRBD2 as D (5 bases). The CDR3 consists of 15 residues. Trimming shortened V by 1 base and J by 1 base, and 11 bases separated the two germline ends. Germline lookup yields CDR1 SGHRS and CDR2 YFSETQ. The CDR3 nucleotides are TGCGCCAGCAGCTTGAGAGGGAGTGGCCAAGAGACCCAGTACTTC. Protein product: CASSLRGSGQETQYF.

CDR3 nucleotide sequence: TGTGCCAGCAGTTTCGACTCTCGTGGCTACACCTTC. Amino acids: CASSFDSRGYTF. This chain joins TRBV6-5 and TRBJ1-2; no clear D gene. The germline V and J ends were trimmed by 4 bases and 7 bases, with 10 bases remaining between them. The CDR3 loop spans 12 amino acids. The germline V gene has CDR1 MNHEY and CDR2 SVGAGI.

This chain connects TRBV5-1 to TRBJ1-2, with TRBD1 identical over 8 bases. The J segment lost 3 bases and the V segment lost 3 bases, leaving 7 bases of the junction unmatched. Germline V gene lookup returns CDR1 SGHRS and CDR2 YFSETQ. CDR3 size: 15 residues. The CDR3 sequence is CASSWGPGGDYGYTF. In nucleotides, the CDR3 is TGCGCCAGCAGCTGGGGGCCAGGGGGCGACTATGGCTACACCTTC.

The chain recombines TRBV6-1 with TRBJ1-1; D is uncertain. V gave up 2 bases and J gave up 3 bases, with 10 bases separating them. The CDR3 is 14 amino acids. CDR1 is MNHNS, CDR2 SASEGT, per germline. The CDR3 loop is CASSETGGDTEAFF. Here the CDR3 DNA reads TGTGCCAGCAGTGAAACGGGCGGGGACACTGAAGCTTTCTTT.

This chain links TRBV10-2 with TRBJ1-6, with TRBD1 matching 8 bases. Unmatched junction bases numbered 6, after V lost 10 bases and J lost 7 bases. Per germline, CDR1 WSHSY and CDR2 SAAADI. This CDR3 spans 13 amino acids. This CDR3 reads CATATGANSPLHF. The CDR3 region has the DNA TGCGCCACCGCGACAGGGGCCAATTCACCCCTCCACTTT.

The CDR3 coding sequence is TGTGCCAGCAGCTCAGCGGGACAGGGACATGTGTGGTATGGCTACACCTTC. Its protein is CASSSAGQGHVWYGYTF. The J gene is TRBJ1-2, the V gene TRBV7-2; 9 bases are shared with TRBD1. V lost 4 bases and J lost 5; bases outside the gene matches: 14. Germline CDR1 SGHTA, CDR2 FQGNSA. The CDR3 runs to 17 residues.

The chain has TRBV5-1 and TRBJ2-1; D possibly corresponds to TRBD2 (5 bases). Germline V lookup: CDR1 SGHRS, CDR2 YFSETQ. The ends were cut back, 2 bases at V and 0 bases at J, with 12 bases in the middle. The CDR3 length is 16 residues. The DNA of the CDR3 is TGCGCCAGCAGCTTAGGCGGGCTAAGCTCCTACAATGAGCAGTTCTTC. It is translated as CASSLGGLSSYNEQFF.